These 24 T cell receptor beta chains came from one sample sequenced in a study of blood T cell repertoires in COVID-19. The data were produced by immunoSEQ multiplex PCR, yet TCRdb's version contains in-frame clones alone and is incomplete. Here the sample spans some 360,000 clones, more than 70% being singletons. The sequenced sample consisted of PBMCs or T cells enriched from blood (not recorded which). The receptors come from a woman aged 25 to 39 who had been exposed to COVID-19.

The gene calls are TRBV6-5 and TRBJ1-1; D is ambiguous. The ends were cut back, 0 bases at V and 5 bases at J, with 13 bases in the middle. The germline V gene has CDR1 MNHEY and CDR2 SVGAGI. The CDR3 extends over 15 amino acids. The CDR3 bases are TGTGCCAGCAGTTACTCGTACAGCGGGGAGACTGAAGCTTTCTTT. As protein: CASSYSYSGETEAFF.

The chain carries TRBV19 and TRBJ1-5, with 12 bases aligning to TRBD1. This CDR3 has 18 residues. CDR1 and CDR2 (germline): LNHDA, SQIVND (reference sequence). Unmatched junction bases numbered 15, after V lost 8 bases and J lost 4 bases. The CDR3 bases are TGTGCCAGTGCCCACAGGGGACAGGGGGCGGTTAATAATCAGCCCCAGCATTTT. Translated, it gives CASAHRGQGAVNNQPQHF.

This clone turned up a few times. J is TRBJ2-7 and V is TRBV19; TRBD1 matches 10 bases. The CDR3 covers 17 residues. V dropped 4 bases and J dropped 0; count of bases not matched to a gene: 9. Germline assignment: CDR1 LNHDA and CDR2 SQIVND (reference sequence). CDR3 protein: CASSRSTGTGASYEQYF. For the CDR3, the DNA is TGTGCCAGTAGTAGATCGACCGGGACAGGGGCCTCCTACGAGCAGTACTTC.

This clone was seen a single time. Mismatch with germline at one junction end may stem from a read error. The genes are TRBV25-1 and TRBJ1-5, with 8 bases fitting TRBD1. This CDR3 contains 12 residues. Per the germline V gene, CDR1 is MGHDK and CDR2 is SYGVNS. CDR3 residues: CAKDRENRPQHF. The CDR3, as DNA: TGTGCCAAGGACAGGGAGAATCGGCCCCAGCATTTT.

This clone was seen a handful of times. The sample contains more than one DNA sequence encoding this CDR3. This chain uses TRBV28 with TRBJ2-1; 12 nucleotides align to TRBD2. The trim removed 6 bases at V and 7 bases at J, leaving 4 bases unmatched. The length of the CDR3 is 14 residues. Germline V lookup: CDR1 MDHEN, CDR2 SYDVKM. The CDR3 DNA reads as TGTGCCAGCAGCCTAGCGGGAGGGGGGAATGAGCAGTTCTTC. Translation gives CASSLAGGGNEQFF.

V usage is TRBV28 and J usage is TRBJ1-5; a possible D gene is TRBD1 (6 bases). In germline, CDR1 is MDHEN, CDR2 SYDVKM. The CDR3 covers 15 residues. V lost 3 bases to trimming and J lost 0 bases, with 9 bases between them. CDR3 amino acids: CASSLGTISNQPQHF. CDR3 coding DNA: TGTGCCAGCAGTTTGGGGACAATTAGCAATCAGCCCCAGCATTTT.

The chain recombines TRBV5-1 with TRBJ2-5; D may be TRBD1 (6 bases). The CDR3 covers 16 residues. CDR1 is SGHRS, CDR2 YFSETQ, per germline. V lost 4 bases and J 1 base, leaving 17 bases between the germline ends. This chain's CDR3 is CASSRQPNRAQETQYF. CDR3 bases: TGCGCCAGCAGCCGTCAACCCAACAGGGCCCAAGAGACCCAGTACTTC. The full variable domain, with the rest looked up from reference TRBV5-1 and TRBJ2-5, is KAGVTQTPRYLIKTRGQQVTLSCSPISGHRSVSWYQQTPGQGLQFLFEYFSETQRNKGNFPGRFSGRQFSNSRSEMNVSTLELGDSALYLCASSRQPNRAQETQYFGPGTRLLVL.

The chain joins TRBV3-1 (or the pseudogene TRBV3-2) to TRBJ1-2, with D possibly being TRBD1 (6 bases). This CDR3 is built from 15 residues. Germline V gene data show CDR1 as LGHDT and CDR2 as YNNKEL (reference sequence). Trimming pared 4 bases from V and 4 bases from J, leaving 16 bases between. The CDR3 protein is CASSPDSTGSYGYTF. CDR3 bases: TGTGCCAGCAGCCCCGACTCAACAGGGAGCTATGGCTACACCTTC.

The chain employs TRBV4-2 and TRBJ1-3, with D unresolved. Trimming left V 0 bases short and J 0 bases short, with 6 bases between. CDR3 length: 15 amino acids. CDR1 and CDR2 (germline): LGHNA, YNFKEQ. CDR3 sequence: CASSQERLSGNTIYF. The CDR3 nucleotides read TGTGCCAGCAGCCAAGAGAGGCTCTCTGGAAACACCATATATTTT.

The chain is built from TRBV6-2 or TRBV6-3 and TRBJ2-7; D possibly corresponds to TRBD2 (6 bases). The germline V and J ends were trimmed by 2 bases and 4 bases, with 12 bases remaining between them. The CDR3 is made up of 14 amino acids. Germline CDR1 MNHEY, CDR2 SVGEGT. The CDR3 is CASSYEEGVYEQYF. In DNA form, the CDR3 reads TGTGCCAGCAGTTACGAGGAGGGCGTGTACGAGCAGTACTTC.

This chain uses TRBV27 with TRBJ2-2; D is perhaps TRBD1 (6 bases). The ends were cut back, 5 bases at V and 8 bases at J, with 21 bases in the middle. The CDR3 spans 16 residues. The V gene's germline CDR1 is MNHEY and CDR2 SMNVEV (reference sequence). The CDR3 DNA reads as TGTGCCAGCAGTAAGACCGGGACACTCCGACCGGGGGAGCTGTTTTTT. Its translation: CASSKTGTLRPGELFF.

The gene calls are TRBV3-1 (or the pseudogene TRBV3-2) and TRBJ1-1; 8 nucleotides align to TRBD1. Germline CDR1 reads LGHDT; CDR2 reads YNNKEL (reference sequence). This CDR3 has 15 amino acids. Losses at the gene ends were 4 bases for V and 1 base for J; bases not matched to a gene: 5. The DNA of the CDR3 is TGTGCCAGCAGCCCTAAAGGACAGGGGAACACTGAAGCTTTCTTT. Residues: CASSPKGQGNTEAFF.

The V gene is TRBV3-1 (or the pseudogene TRBV3-2), the J gene TRBJ2-5; possible D gene TRBD1, 6 bases. The CDR3 has 13 residues. Trimming took 5 bases from V and 3 from J, leaving 10 bases between them. The germline V gene has CDR1 LGHDT and CDR2 YNNKEL (reference sequence). The CDR3 spells CASSKRTEETQYF. DNA for the CDR3: TGTGCCAGCAGCAAAAGGACAGAAGAGACCCAGTACTTC.

This clone was detected only once. The J gene is TRBJ1-1, the V gene TRBV7-9; D possibly corresponds to TRBD1 (5 bases). V dropped 5 bases and J dropped 5 bases, with 21 bases sitting between them. CDR3 length equals 16 residues. Germline V gives CDR1 SEHNR, CDR2 FQNEAQ (reference sequence). The CDR3: CASSLGAGRTRTEAFF. The CDR3 DNA follows: TGTGCCAGCAGCCTTGGGGCAGGGAGGACCCGGACTGAAGCTTTCTTT.

This clone was recorded a few times. The chain couples TRBV15 to TRBJ1-2; 8 bases fit TRBD1. J was trimmed by 8 bases and V by 4 bases; bases with no gene match: 6. Germline V gene lookup returns CDR1 LNHNV and CDR2 YYDKDF (reference sequence). The length of the CDR3 is 13 residues. The CDR3 loop reads CATSMDRVAGYTF. CDR3 DNA: TGTGCCACCAGCATGGACAGGGTGGCGGGCTACACCTTC.

The rearrangement links TRBV28 to TRBJ1-3; TRBD1 is a possible D gene (6 bases). Germline CDR1 and CDR2: MDHEN and SYDVKM. The V end lost 7 bases, the J end lost 2 bases, and 12 bases lay between the germline ends. The CDR3 covers 14 residues. CDR3: CASIQGWAGNTIYF. CDR3 DNA: TGTGCCAGCATCCAGGGGTGGGCTGGAAACACCATATATTTT.

DNA of the CDR3: TGTGCCAGCAGCTTATCTCAGGTCCCGCCTGAAGCTTTCTTT. Translation gives CASSLSQVPPEAFF. This chain uses TRBV13 with TRBJ1-1; D call uncertain. Deletions cut 2 bases from V and 6 bases from J, with 13 bases between. This CDR3 region has 14 residues. Germline V gene sequence: CDR1 PRHDT, CDR2 FYEKMQ (reference sequence).

V usage is TRBV27 and J usage is TRBJ2-5; the D is unclear. The CDR3 is 14 residues long. Germline CDR1 reads MNHEY; CDR2 reads SMNVEV (reference sequence). V was cut by 6 bases and J by 2 bases, with 13 bases left in between. As DNA, the CDR3 is TGTGCCAGCAGGATGGCTCTGTCTCAAGAGACCCAGTACTTC. Amino acid sequence: CASRMALSQETQYF.

This sequence joins TRBV7-3 and TRBJ2-7, with 10 bases fitting TRBD2. CDR3 length: 16 amino acids. The V gene's germline CDR1 is SGHTA and CDR2 FQGTGA. Unmatched junction bases numbered 7, after V lost 3 bases and J lost 2 bases. The CDR3 DNA is TGTGCCAGCAGCTTTCAGGCAACTAGCGGGACCTACGAGCAGTACTTC. This codes for CASSFQATSGTYEQYF.

In the case of this clone: Other DNA sequences from this sample encode an identical CDR3 as well. This chain uses TRBV7-3 with TRBJ2-7; possible D gene TRBD2, 6 bases. The CDR3 has 15 amino acids. V dropped 3 bases and J dropped 0 bases, with 12 bases sitting between them. Germline V gene data show CDR1 as SGHTA and CDR2 as FQGTGA. CDR3 protein: CASSFSGGSSYEQYF. CDR3 nucleotides: TGTGCCAGCAGCTTTTCCGGGGGAAGCTCCTACGAGCAGTACTTC.

The chain recombines TRBV28 with TRBJ2-7, with D maybe TRBD1 (6 bases). The CDR3 has 15 amino acids. V was cut by 3 bases and J by 3 bases, with 15 bases left in between. Germline V gene sequence: CDR1 MDHEN, CDR2 SYDVKM. As DNA, the CDR3 is TGTGCCAGCAGTTTGGTGGCAGGGGCGATCTACGAGCAGTACTTC. Encoded protein: CASSLVAGAIYEQYF.

The rearrangement links TRBV11-3 to TRBJ1-2, with TRBD1 as a possible D gene (6 bases). This CDR3 is 15 amino acids long. The germline V gene has CDR1 SGHNT and CDR2 YENEEA. Trimming took 0 bases from V and 4 from J, leaving 12 bases between them. CDR3 protein: CASSLDPDSGYGYTF. CDR3 sequence (DNA): TGTGCCAGCAGCTTAGACCCGGACAGTGGCTATGGCTACACCTTC.

This chain links TRBV5-1 with TRBJ2-2; 9 bases are shared with TRBD1. The germline CDR1 and CDR2 sequences are SGHRS and YFSETQ. The CDR3 runs 15 residues. Trimming cost V 4 bases and J 4 bases; bases outside gene matches: 5. CDR3 sequence reads: CASSRAGQGTGELFF. The DNA of the CDR3 is TGCGCCAGCAGCCGGGCGGGACAGGGCACCGGGGAGCTGTTTTTT.

The chain is built from TRBV7-9 and TRBJ1-2; D is perhaps TRBD1 (6 bases). Germline CDR1 SEHNR, CDR2 FQNEAQ (reference sequence). V dropped 6 bases and J dropped 4 bases, with 21 bases sitting between them. This CDR3 has 16 residues. This CDR3 reads CASSFDNRELGYGYTF. CDR3 in DNA: TGTGCCAGCAGTTTTGATAACAGGGAATTGGGCTATGGCTACACCTTC.